This T cell receptor (beta chain) was identified during a study of cytomegalovirus exposure and HLA in healthy donors (dated by TCRdb to 2016 to 2017). Background on the whole study: According to an earlier analysis of several hundred of the donors, roughly 180 million T cells yielded 117 million unique TCR beta sequences and approximately 300 Gb of sequence data. Roughly 310 gigabases of sequencing data and approximately 85 million unique TCR sequences were included in an early release covering about 600 HLA-typed donors. Of the approximately 370 genotyped donors, less than 90% were placed in the genetic ancestry cluster associated with self-reported Caucasian donors. The aim of the study was to test whether cataloging public T cell receptors could identify signatures of past pathogen exposure. The study used immunosequencing to profile the T cell repertoires of approximately 650 subjects and linked those repertoires to cytomegalovirus serostatus. Besides the first cohort of around 700 subjects, a separate validation cohort made up of 120 or so different subjects was used. To predict cytomegalovirus infection status, the study brought together high-throughput TCR immunosequencing, statistical association of individual TCRs with disease status, and machine learning. In a later analysis, previously published TCR beta repertoires from hundreds of donors were re-analyzed and high-resolution HLA genotyping was added so that TCR occurrence patterns could be studied. The later analysis used no new phenotypic data to find candidate immune exposures, relying instead on TCR beta sequences and their occurrence across donors. An earlier analysis of around 640 of the donors used high-throughput TCR beta sequencing to judge whether each TCR beta V gene segment behaved as functional or pseudogenic. Donor age, sex, ethnicity and CMV serostatus were collected together with the repertoire data. A later genetic analysis used genome-wide SNP genotypes for about 60% of the roughly 700 donors, treating that subset as a discovery cohort. Every repertoire in the discovery cohort had been generated on one and the same sequencing platform. Both class I and class II loci were covered by HLA typing, at four-digit resolution. The number of donors typed differed by locus, with 629-630 for A, B, C, DRB1 and DQB1, about 500 for DQA1, approximately 570 for DPA1, and around 450 for DPB1. Roughly 5 DR-DQ haplotypes were handled as single units for association and clustering, since linkage in the cohort was strong. On average, over 200,000 unique TCR beta nucleotide sequences were sequenced per donor among roughly 430 genotyped donors of the cohort, with 15% to 20% of those sequences being non-productive.

CDR3 length: 16 amino acids, cysteine to phenylalanine. Only the CDR3 portion is preserved as DNA: 48 bases, with reading frame beginning at the first base. V has 5 bases trimmed and J has 2 bases trimmed; junction bases matching no gene number 8. CDR1 and CDR2, per the germline V gene, are SGHVS and FNYEAQ. General study outcomes and caveats: When HLA alleles, especially DR and DQ, strongly co-occurred, TCR associations were difficult to assign to individual alleles. For the cohort, immune exposure information was limited to CMV serostatus. Roughly uniform sequencing depth across donors was assumed in presence/absence analyses, although this assumption may not hold. In a later analysis, most CMV-associated TCR beta chains were found to appear HLA-restricted, with HLA associations seemingly driven largely by CMV exposure. Compared with equally common non-associated chains, HLA-associated TCR beta chains in a later analysis were more clonally expanded and had lower generation probabilities. Cytomegalovirus status was reported to be diagnosed by the classifier with high specificity and sensitivity in both the original and validation cohorts. The 87-base-pair reads could not distinguish some IMGT-functional V segments, including TRBV6-2 and TRBV6-3, so those segments were excluded. Across donors, most TCR sequences were observed very rarely, whereas some public TCRs were present in many individuals. Because some donors lacked HLA typing at each locus, the association tests relied only on the typed subset. In a later genetic analysis, a missense DCLRE1C variant was associated with V-gene and J-gene trimming of TCR beta chains, and the association was replicated in an independent cohort. Because counts were too low, approximately 15 rarely observed V segments, including chromosome 9 orphons, were excluded from the earlier analysis of roughly 580 of the donors. In a later analysis, several top co-occurrence clusters were reported to appear linked to parvovirus B19, influenza, CMV and Epstein-Barr virus. The authors suggested that the approach could potentially be generalized to other disease states and immunological phenotypes. According to a later genetic analysis, donors in an Asian-associated ancestry cluster had fewer N-insertions in productive TCRs than the approximately 650-donor mean. A few of the identified cytomegalovirus-associated TCR beta chains were confirmed in vitro to be specific for cytomegalovirus antigens. A cluster of highly shared sequence variants was judged likely to be a technical artifact of the sequencing pipeline. An earlier analysis of some 590 of the donors showed that most TCR beta V segments appeared in productive rearrangements either about 87% or about 30% of the time, which broadly matched IMGT annotations. A total of 150 or so TCR beta chains were listed by the study as associated with cytomegalovirus. A further reported finding was that TCR beta sequences accurately predicted the HLA-A and HLA-B alleles for most subjects in the first cohort. A later analysis associated about 17,000 TCR beta sequences with specific HLA alleles at a false discovery rate of 0.05. According to a later analysis, TCR association rates differed among HLA loci, with DRB1 alleles showing the most associated TCRs and HLA-C alleles showing the fewest. Linkage disequilibrium might explain the correlated functional status among segregating V segments, but an unknown experimental factor could not be ruled out. Only TCR beta chains were sequenced in this cohort, and the absence of alpha or paired-chain data limited detectable features.

Regarding this clone: Its target antigen remains unknown.

Libraries came from the immunoSEQ multiplex PCR assay. For the multiplex PCR, a mixture combining 60 forward primers for TCR Vbeta segments and 13 reverse primers for TCR Jbeta segments was used. Amplification of the CDR3 region of rearranged TCR beta genes was performed with a multiplex PCR assay on genomic DNA. The amplified TCR beta libraries were sequenced on the Illumina HiSeq System as 87-base-pair reads. In the original analysis: In a later analysis, 80 million or so unique TCR beta chains were counted across the 500 to 850 repertoires, and roughly 10 million of these chains were shared by at least two donors. A nearest-neighbor algorithm error-corrected the raw reads and collapsed the reads into unique sequences, merging closely related sequences to remove PCR and sequencing errors. Alignment of CDR3 sequences to IMGT reference sequences was used to assign V, D and J gene segments. For a sequence to be retained, at least a six-nucleotide match to both a V gene segment and a J gene segment was required. A rearrangement counted as productive if the CDR3 had no stop codons and remained in frame with V and J, and every other rearrangement counted as non-productive. CDR3 was defined by IMGT convention, running from the second conserved V-encoded cysteine to the conserved J-encoded phenylalanine. The earlier analysis of approximately 590 of the donors excluded any sequence lacking an unambiguous match to a single V gene segment. An earlier analysis of over 450 of the donors classified V segments as functional when productive rearrangements were above 56.7% and as segregating when the standard deviation between donors was above 5%. A statistical classification framework was built to diagnose cytomegalovirus status from the catalog of TCR beta chain sequences. In a later analysis, V and J genes were assigned by comparing TCR nucleotide sequences against IMGT/GENE-DB human TR gene sequences. The TCRdist pipeline was used in a later analysis to assign CDR3 sequences and most-parsimonious VDJ recombination scenarios. In a later analysis, each TCR beta chain was defined by its CDR3 amino acid sequence together with its V-gene family, and reads lacking a unique V-gene family were excluded. To address suspected cross-contamination and a sequencing artifact, a later analysis removed 592 highly shared, low-generation-probability nucleotide sequences. For each public chain, a later analysis derived a clonal expansion index from normalized ranks of inferred template counts within each repertoire. In a later analysis, generation probabilities were computed using a VDJ recombination model fitted to out-of-frame rearrangements, and the results were checked against IGoR. In a later analysis, hypergeometric tests were used to score TCR-TCR, TCR-HLA and TCR-CMV co-occurrence, with a repertoire-size bias correction applied to TCR pairs. In a later analysis, false discovery rates were estimated by permuting HLA or CMV assignments 20 times. A later analysis grouped co-occurring TCRs with DBSCAN, adding TCRdist sequence similarity when clustering within HLA-allele-positive subsets. For co-occurrence clustering, repertoires with fewer than 30,000 or more than 120,000 public chains were excluded, along with a handful of repertoires with anomalous nucleotide sharing. TCRdb retrieved this table from immuneACCESS and kept in-frame rearrangements only. Not all clones are present; in checked studies, unresolved V genes account for under half, and no reason is known for the remainder. V and J calls plus clone size are reproduced from that table; the DNA served to infer D and trimming. In this sample's table one finds 45,000 to 70,000 clones. More than 9.5% of the sample goes to the ten largest clones.

The cohort consisted of more than 650 healthy bone marrow donors. All cohort members were sampled while nominally healthy, although unrecorded immune exposures were likely present. The donor tested CMV seropositive, placing the donor among the roughly 300 seropositive members of the cohort. Each donor provided a peripheral blood sample, and peripheral blood mononuclear cells were used for TCR beta sequencing. The Qiagen DNeasy Blood Extraction Kit was used to extract genomic DNA from the blood cell samples. The sample consisted of PBMCs. The TCR was taken from a woman between 45 and 65 years old in good health and CMV-seropositive. The chain was built from TRBV7-6 and TRBJ2-1, with 8 middle bases fitting TRBD1. The DNA reads as follows: TGTGCCAGCAGCCGGGGACAGGTGGGCACCTACAATGAGCAGTTCTTC. Translated, it reads CASSRGQVGTYNEQFF.